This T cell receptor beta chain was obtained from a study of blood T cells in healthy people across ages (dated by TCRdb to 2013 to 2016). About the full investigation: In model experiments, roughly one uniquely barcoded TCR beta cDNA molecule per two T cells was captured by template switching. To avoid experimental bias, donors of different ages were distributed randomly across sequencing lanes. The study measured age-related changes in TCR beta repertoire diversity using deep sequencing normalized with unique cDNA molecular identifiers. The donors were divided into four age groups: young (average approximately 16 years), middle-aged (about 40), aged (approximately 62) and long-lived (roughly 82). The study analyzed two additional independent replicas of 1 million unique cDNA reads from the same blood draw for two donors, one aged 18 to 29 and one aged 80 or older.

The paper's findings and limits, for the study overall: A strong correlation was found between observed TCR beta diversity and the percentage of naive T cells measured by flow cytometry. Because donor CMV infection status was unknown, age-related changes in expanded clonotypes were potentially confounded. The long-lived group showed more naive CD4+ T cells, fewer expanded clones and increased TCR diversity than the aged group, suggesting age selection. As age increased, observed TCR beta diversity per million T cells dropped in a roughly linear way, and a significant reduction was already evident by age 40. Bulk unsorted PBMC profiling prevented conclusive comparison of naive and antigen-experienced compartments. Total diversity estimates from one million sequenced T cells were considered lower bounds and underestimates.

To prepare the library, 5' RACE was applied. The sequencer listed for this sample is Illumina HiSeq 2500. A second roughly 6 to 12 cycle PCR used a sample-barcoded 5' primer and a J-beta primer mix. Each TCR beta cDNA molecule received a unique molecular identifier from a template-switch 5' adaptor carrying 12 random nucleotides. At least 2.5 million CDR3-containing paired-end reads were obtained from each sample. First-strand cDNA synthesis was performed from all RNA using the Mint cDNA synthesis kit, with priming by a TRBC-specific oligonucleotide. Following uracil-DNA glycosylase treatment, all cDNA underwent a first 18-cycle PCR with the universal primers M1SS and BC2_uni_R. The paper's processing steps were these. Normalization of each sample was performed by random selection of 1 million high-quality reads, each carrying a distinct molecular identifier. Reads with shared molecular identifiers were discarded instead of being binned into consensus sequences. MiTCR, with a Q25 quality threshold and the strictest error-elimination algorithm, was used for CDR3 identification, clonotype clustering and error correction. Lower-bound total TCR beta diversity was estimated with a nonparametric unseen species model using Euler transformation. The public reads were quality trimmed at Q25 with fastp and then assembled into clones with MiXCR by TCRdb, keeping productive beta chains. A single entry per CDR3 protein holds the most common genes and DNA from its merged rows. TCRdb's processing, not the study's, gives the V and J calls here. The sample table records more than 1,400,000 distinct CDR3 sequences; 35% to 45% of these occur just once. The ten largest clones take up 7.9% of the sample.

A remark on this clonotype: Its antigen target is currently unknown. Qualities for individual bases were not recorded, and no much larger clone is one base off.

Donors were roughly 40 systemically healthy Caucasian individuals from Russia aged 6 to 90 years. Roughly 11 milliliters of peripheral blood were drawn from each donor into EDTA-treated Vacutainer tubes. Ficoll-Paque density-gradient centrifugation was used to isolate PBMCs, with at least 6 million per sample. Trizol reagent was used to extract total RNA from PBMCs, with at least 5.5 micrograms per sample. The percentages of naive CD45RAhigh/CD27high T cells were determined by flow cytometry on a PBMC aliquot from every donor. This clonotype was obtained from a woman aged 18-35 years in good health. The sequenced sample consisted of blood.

This receptor has the CDR3 CATSTDREDYTF. The DNA sequence is given as TGTGCCACCAGCACAGACAGGGAAGACTACACCTTC. The chain couples TRBV15 to TRBJ1-2, with TRBD1 matching 7 junction bases. The CDR3 measures 12 amino acids from cysteine to phenylalanine. Just the 36-base CDR3 DNA is kept, in frame starting at base 1. Ends trimmed: V by 4 bases, J by 10 bases; bases unmatched to a gene: 6. In the germline V gene (reference sequence), CDR1 corresponds to LNHNV and CDR2 to YYDKDF.